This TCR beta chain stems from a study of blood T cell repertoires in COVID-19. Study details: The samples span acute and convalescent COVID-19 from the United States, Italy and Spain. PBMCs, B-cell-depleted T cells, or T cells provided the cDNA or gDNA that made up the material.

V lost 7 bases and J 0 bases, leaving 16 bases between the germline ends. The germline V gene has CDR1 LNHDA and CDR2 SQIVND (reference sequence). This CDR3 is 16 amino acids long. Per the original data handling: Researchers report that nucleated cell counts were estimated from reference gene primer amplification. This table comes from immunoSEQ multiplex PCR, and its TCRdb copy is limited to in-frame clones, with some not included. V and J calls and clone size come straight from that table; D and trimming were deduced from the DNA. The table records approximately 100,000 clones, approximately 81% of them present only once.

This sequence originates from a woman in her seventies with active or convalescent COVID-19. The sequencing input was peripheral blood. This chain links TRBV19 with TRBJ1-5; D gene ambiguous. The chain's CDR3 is CASKEGGRGSNQPQHF. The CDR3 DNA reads TGTGCCAGTAAAGAGGGAGGGAGAGGTAGCAATCAGCCCCAGCATTTT.